The 27 T cell receptor beta chains given below trace back to one sample, sequenced in a study of blood T cell repertoires in COVID-19. Profiled with immunoSEQ multiplex PCR; TCRdb holds only in-frame clones, not every one. Here the sample spans some 510,000 clones, approximately 87% being singletons. Sequencing was carried out using PBMCs or T cells enriched from blood (not recorded which). The receptors derive from a middle-aged woman who had recovered from COVID-19.

V is TRBV7-2 and J is TRBJ1-1, with D possibly TRBD1 on 6 matching bases. This CDR3 contains 15 residues. V gave up 7 bases and J gave up 5 bases, with 20 bases separating them. CDR1 is SGHTA and CDR2 is FQGNSA in the germline V gene. As DNA, the CDR3 is TGTGCCAGCACAGGGGTGGGTATTGAGGGGACTGAAGCTTTCTTT. Protein product: CASTGVGIEGTEAFF.

The rearrangement links TRBV6-1 to TRBJ2-3, with D tentatively TRBD2 (6 bases). CDR1 is MNHNS, CDR2 SASEGT, per germline. This CDR3 has 14 residues. Trimming pared 4 bases from V and 5 bases from J, leaving 13 bases between. CDR3 nucleotide sequence: TGTGCCAGCAGTGTAGCTAACGGGGGAGATACGCAGTATTTT. Amino acid sequence: CASSVANGGDTQYF.

This clone has a single count. V is TRBV6-4 and J is TRBJ1-3; the D gene is possibly TRBD1 (6 bases). The ends were cut back, 0 bases at V and 0 bases at J, with 9 bases in the middle. Germline V gives CDR1 MRHNA, CDR2 SNTAGT. The CDR3 loop spans 16 amino acids. The CDR3 region is CASSDSIQGSGNTIYF. CDR3 coding DNA: TGTGCCAGCAGTGACTCGATACAGGGCTCTGGAAACACCATATATTTT.

This rearrangement joins TRBV15 to TRBJ1-5; D call uncertain. CDR3 length equals 13 residues. Looked up from germline, CDR1 is LNHNV and CDR2 is YYDKDF (reference sequence). V was trimmed by 2 bases and J by 7 bases, leaving 9 bases between them. For the CDR3, the DNA is TGTGCCACCAGCAGACCAGCAGGACAGCCCCAGCATTTT. Residues: CATSRPAGQPQHF.

The J gene is TRBJ2-3, the V gene TRBV9; weak D call: TRBD1 (6 bases). Germline CDR1 is SGDLS and CDR2 is YYNGEE. The length of the CDR3 is 15 residues. With 3 bases removed from V and 0 bases from J, the gap between germline ends came to 11 bases. CDR3 sequence reads: CASSAETGSTDTQYF. DNA of the CDR3: TGTGCCAGCAGCGCAGAGACAGGTAGCACAGATACGCAGTATTTT.

The chain carries TRBV7-9 and TRBJ1-4, with 8 nucleotides matching TRBD1. This CDR3 contains 16 residues. The J segment lost 8 bases and the V segment lost 5 bases, leaving 13 bases of the junction unmatched. Germline-derived CDR1 and CDR2 are SEHNR and FQNEAQ (reference sequence). The CDR3 here is CASSPSITGGIEKLFF. In DNA, the CDR3 is TGTGCCAGCAGCCCAAGCATAACAGGGGGGATAGAAAAACTGTTTTTT.

The rearrangement links TRBV15 to TRBJ2-3, with D perhaps TRBD1 (6 bases). Trimming cost V 3 bases and J 7 bases, with 11 bases left between them. This CDR3 spans 13 amino acids. Germline V lookup: CDR1 LNHNV, CDR2 YYDKDF (reference sequence). CDR3 residues: CATSSGTKNTQYF. CDR3 bases: TGTGCCACCAGCAGCGGGACAAAAAATACGCAGTATTTT.

The CDR3 spells CASSGGLAGGRRSYNEQFF. DNA for the CDR3: TGTGCCAGCAGTGGGGGACTAGCGGGGGGTAGGAGATCCTACAATGAGCAGTTCTTC. The V call is TRBV6-1, the J call TRBJ2-1; 15 positions match TRBD2. CDR3 length equals 19 residues. V lost 4 bases and J lost 1; bases outside the gene matches: 8. Germline V gives CDR1 MNHNS, CDR2 SASEGT.

The J gene is TRBJ2-7, the V gene TRBV6-5, with 9 bases matching TRBD1. V gave up 5 bases and J gave up 3 bases; unmatched junction bases: 8. Germline V gene lookup returns CDR1 MNHEY and CDR2 SVGAGI. The CDR3 length is 15 residues. CDR3 coding DNA: TGTGCCAGCAGTACCGAGGGACAGGGCTACTACGAGCAGTACTTC. Its protein is CASSTEGQGYYEQYF.

The sample holds one count of this clone. The rearrangement links TRBV7-8 to TRBJ2-5, with D uncertain. V lost 1 base and J 5 bases, leaving 20 bases between the germline ends. The CDR3 is made up of 17 amino acids. Germline CDR1 reads SGHVS; CDR2 reads FQNEAQ. CDR3 amino acids: CASSLVTPVRFSETQYF. CDR3 DNA: TGTGCCAGCAGCTTAGTCACTCCGGTCCGCTTTTCGGAGACCCAGTACTTC.

In this sample, this clone turned up many times. The J gene is TRBJ1-3, the V gene TRBV7-9, with 7 nucleotides matching TRBD1. Germline V gives CDR1 SEHNR, CDR2 FQNEAQ (reference sequence). The CDR3 sequence is 16 residues long. J gave up 3 bases and V 3 bases, and 8 bases lay outside the gene matches. In DNA, the CDR3 is TGTGCCAGCAGCTTCCTTATTACAGGGGATGGAAACACCATATATTTT. Residues: CASSFLITGDGNTIYF.

The chain employs TRBV29-1 and TRBJ2-2, with D tentatively TRBD2 (6 bases). The V gene lost 0 bases and the J gene lost 4 bases, with 15 bases spanning the gap. This CDR3 has 16 amino acids. CDR1 and CDR2 from the germline V gene are SQVTM and ANQGSEA. Here the CDR3 DNA reads TGCAGCGTTGAAGAGACTAGTTTTTGGGGCACCGGGGAGCTGTTTTTT. It is translated as CSVEETSFWGTGELFF.

This rearrangement joins TRBV27 to TRBJ2-7; 7 bases are a match to TRBD2. Germline trimming cut 4 bases from V and 3 bases from J; bases unmatched to any gene: 9. Germline CDR1 and CDR2: MNHEY and SMNVEV (reference sequence). The CDR3 is 15 amino acids. DNA of the CDR3: TGTGCCAGCAGTTCCCTGGGTAGCGGGCACTACGAGCAGTACTTC. Amino acids: CASSSLGSGHYEQYF.

This sequence joins TRBV10-1 and TRBJ2-2; tentative D call: TRBD1 (6 bases). The CDR3 has 13 residues. V lost 8 bases and J lost 2, with 9 bases in between. The germline gives CDR1 WNHNN, CDR2 SYGVQD (reference sequence). The CDR3 DNA is TGCGCCAGCCGGACAGCAAACACCGGGGAGCTGTTTTTT. It translates to CASRTANTGELFF.

The chain combines TRBV15 with TRBJ2-1; 8 nucleotides match TRBD2. The J segment lost 4 bases and the V segment lost 3 bases, leaving 8 bases of the junction unmatched. Germline CDR1 and CDR2: LNHNV and YYDKDF (reference sequence). This CDR3 region has 16 residues. CDR3 residues: CATSSRGGFGYNEQFF. The CDR3 region has the DNA TGTGCCACCAGCAGTCGGGGGGGTTTTGGTTACAATGAGCAGTTCTTC.

The rearrangement links TRBV7-6 to TRBJ2-1, with TRBD1 identical over 9 bases. Germline V CDR1 and CDR2: SGHVS, FNYEAQ. The junction had 7 bases not matched to a gene; V was cut back by 2 bases and J by 8 bases. The CDR3 spans 15 residues. The CDR3 loop is CASSLTRTGEDEQFF. CDR3 sequence (DNA): TGTGCCAGCAGCTTAACACGGACAGGGGAGGATGAGCAGTTCTTC.

The chain uses TRBV5-1 and TRBJ2-7, with D maybe TRBD1 (6 bases). The CDR3 loop spans 15 amino acids. V lost 4 bases to trimming and J lost 6 bases, with 20 bases between them. Germline assignment: CDR1 SGHRS and CDR2 YFSETQ. Here the CDR3 reads CASSRTLTGPGEQYF. CDR3 nucleotides: TGCGCCAGCAGCCGTACTTTGACAGGACCTGGCGAGCAGTACTTC.

The V and J genes are TRBV7-9 and TRBJ2-7; TRBD2 matches 13 bases. V shed 4 bases, J shed 3 bases, and the junction held 6 bases outside the gene matches. This CDR3 comprises 16 residues. Germline V CDR1 and CDR2: SEHNR, FQNEAQ (reference sequence). The CDR3 reads CASSSPGLAGNYEQYF. The CDR3 coding sequence is TGTGCCAGCAGCTCACCGGGACTAGCGGGAAACTACGAGCAGTACTTC.

The chain links TRBV19 to TRBJ2-6; D not resolved. V lost 6 bases, J lost 1 base, and 10 bases lay in between. Germline V gene sequence: CDR1 LNHDA, CDR2 SQIVND (reference sequence). The CDR3 spans 15 residues. The CDR3 DNA sequence: TGTGCCAGTAGACCTACCCCATCTGGGGCCAACGTCCTGACTTTC. It specifies CASRPTPSGANVLTF.

The rearrangement uses TRBV11-2 and TRBJ1-2; TRBD1 matches at 7 bases. The CDR3 loop spans 15 amino acids. Germline V lookup: CDR1 SGHAT, CDR2 FQNNGV. Losses at the gene ends were 1 base for V and 0 bases for J; bases not matched to a gene: 2. The CDR3 DNA reads TGTGCCAGCAGCTTAGTCACAGGGGCTAACTATGGCTACACCTTC. This translates into CASSLVTGANYGYTF. Looking up the rest from reference TRBV11-2 and TRBJ1-2 gives the full variable domain: EAGVAQSPRYKIIEKRQSVAFWCNPISGHATLYWYQQILGQGPKLLIQFQNNGVVDDSQLPKDRFSAERLKGVDSTLKIQPAKLEDSAVYLCASSLVTGANYGYTFGSGTRLTVV.

CDR3 protein: CASSWGQGKVVTEAFF. The CDR3, as DNA: TGTGCCAGCAGCTGGGGACAGGGAAAGGTAGTCACTGAAGCTTTCTTT. The gene calls are TRBV5-6 and TRBJ1-1; 9 bases are a match to TRBD1. The germline V gene has CDR1 SGHDT and CDR2 YYEEEE. CDR3 length: 16 residues. V lost 3 bases to trimming and J lost 4 bases; unmatched junction nucleotides: 10.

The rearrangement links TRBV27 to TRBJ2-7; 12 bases align to TRBD2. With V trimmed by 6 bases and J by 5 bases, 8 bases remained unmatched. The CDR3 extends over 15 amino acids. From germline, CDR1 is MNHEY and CDR2 SMNVEV (reference sequence). CDR3 coding DNA: TGTGCCAGCAGGCCCAGGACTAGCGGGGCCGACGAGCAGTACTTC. It specifies CASRPRTSGADEQYF.

The CDR3: CASSLDGTLYF. The CDR3 DNA reads as TGTGCCAGCAGCTTAGACGGGACTTTGTATTTT. The chain is built from TRBV11-2 and TRBJ2-3; tentatively, D is TRBD2 (6 bases). The CDR3 is made up of 11 amino acids. V gave up 0 bases and J gave up 14 bases, with 9 bases separating them. Germline CDR1 reads SGHAT; CDR2 reads FQNNGV.

The CDR3 sequence is CASSVGTSGRARKAGELFF. The CDR3 DNA reads TGTGCCAGCAGCGTAGGGACTAGCGGGAGGGCCAGGAAGGCCGGGGAGCTGTTTTTT. The chain has TRBV9 and TRBJ2-2; 15 bases fit TRBD2. The germline V gene encodes CDR1 SGDLS and CDR2 YYNGEE. The ends lost 0 bases at V and 6 bases at J; junction bases unmatched: 9. The CDR3 extends over 19 amino acids.

V usage is TRBV7-9 and J usage is TRBJ2-7; 12 bases line up with TRBD2. The CDR3 length is 15 residues. Trimming cost V 2 bases and J 6 bases; bases outside gene matches: 5. The germline V gene has CDR1 SEHNR and CDR2 FQNEAQ (reference sequence). The DNA for the CDR3 is TGTGCCAGCAGCTTAAAGACTAGCGGGAGTGGCGAGCAGTACTTC. Translation gives CASSLKTSGSGEQYF.

The rearrangement joins TRBV7-9 to TRBJ1-4, with 8 bases identical to TRBD1. V was pared by 4 bases and J by 3 bases, with 10 bases of the junction left unmatched. Germline values: CDR1 SEHNR, CDR2 FQNEAQ (reference sequence). The CDR3 length is 17 residues. The CDR3 region is CASSSANRGYSNEKLFF. The CDR3 nucleotides are TGTGCCAGCAGCTCGGCAAACAGGGGGTATTCTAATGAAAAACTGTTTTTT.

The V gene is TRBV14, the J gene TRBJ2-7, with 8 bases that match TRBD1. Trimming removed 2 bases from V and 0 bases from J; junction bases left unmatched: 3. This CDR3 is built from 15 residues. In germline, CDR1 is SGHDN, CDR2 FVKESK. The CDR3 coding sequence is TGTGCCAGCAGCCAACGTGGGACAGGCTCCTACGAGCAGTACTTC. Protein sequence: CASSQRGTGSYEQYF. The variable domain in full, with the rest retrieved from reference TRBV14 and TRBJ2-7, is EAGVTQFPSHSVIEKGQTVTLRCDPISGHDNLYWYRRVMGKEIKFLLHFVKESKQDESGMPNNRFLAERTGGTYSTLKVQPAELEDSGVYFCASSQRGTGSYEQYFGPGTRLTVT.